These 17 T cell receptor beta chains share one sample of origin, sequenced in a study of blood T cell repertoires in COVID-19. Measured with immunoSEQ multiplex PCR; TCRdb has only the in-frame clones, and not every one. The table includes about 68,000 clones, roughly 90% detected once. Sample: peripheral blood. The receptors were gathered from a man aged 25 to 40 with acute or convalescent COVID-19.

This clone was seen a few times. J is TRBJ1-5 and V is TRBV6-2 or TRBV6-3; 7 nucleotides match TRBD1. The germline CDR1 and CDR2 sequences are MNHEY and SVGEGT. This CDR3 spans 15 amino acids. With V trimmed by 2 bases and J by 1 base, 2 bases remained unmatched. The CDR3 is CASSYPGGSNQPQHF. CDR3 nucleotides: TGTGCCAGCAGTTACCCAGGGGGAAGCAATCAGCCCCAGCATTTT.

V and J are TRBV25-1 and TRBJ2-6, with no clear D. Germline assignment: CDR1 MGHDK and CDR2 SYGVNS. V gave up 3 bases and J gave up 1 base, with 7 bases separating them. CDR3 length: 15 amino acids. CDR3 sequence reads: CASSDPGSGANVLTF. The CDR3 nucleotides read TGTGCCAGCAGTGACCCCGGGTCTGGGGCCAACGTCCTGACTTTC.

The chain combines TRBV13 with TRBJ2-7; TRBD2 matches 8 bases. Germline loops: CDR1 PRHDT, CDR2 FYEKMQ (reference sequence). This CDR3 is 15 amino acids long. The ends lost 6 bases at V and 5 bases at J; junction bases unmatched: 12. In nucleotides, the CDR3 is TGTGCCAGCAGTCAACCCGGGACTAGTACCGACGAGCAGTACTTC. Amino acid sequence: CASSQPGTSTDEQYF.

V usage is TRBV2 and J usage is TRBJ2-4; possibly TRBD1 for D (5 bases). The germline V and J ends were trimmed by 6 bases and 10 bases, with 10 bases remaining between them. This CDR3 region has 11 residues. Looked up from germline, CDR1 is SNHLY and CDR2 is FYNNEI. CDR3 DNA sequence: TGTGCCAGCAGCGCTCAGGGAATTCAGTACTTC. It translates to CASSAQGIQYF.

The chain carries TRBV4-2 and TRBJ1-3, with 7 positions matching TRBD1. The CDR3 has 17 residues. CDR1 is LGHNA and CDR2 is YNFKEQ in the germline V gene. With 4 bases clipped from V and 0 bases from J, the junction kept 9 bases outside the gene matches. In nucleotides, the CDR3 is TGTGCCAGCAGCCCGCGACAGGGACCTCTCTCTGGAAACACCATATATTTT. It codes for CASSPRQGPLSGNTIYF.

DNA of the CDR3: TGTGCCAGCAGCTTTGATAGCGGGTCTCGAGAGCAGTACTTC. This translates into CASSFDSGSREQYF. V and J are TRBV5-4 and TRBJ2-7, with TRBD2 identical over 7 bases. This CDR3 spans 14 amino acids. From germline, CDR1 is SGHNT and CDR2 YYREEE (reference sequence). The ends lost 2 bases at V and 7 bases at J; junction bases unmatched: 9.

The genes are TRBV5-1 and TRBJ1-1, with 9 bases that match TRBD1. The CDR3 runs 14 residues. V lost 3 bases and J lost 4; bases outside the gene matches: 4. From germline, CDR1 is SGHRS and CDR2 YFSETQ. This CDR3 reads CASSSGTGFTEAFF. CDR3 nucleotides: TGCGCCAGCAGCTCCGGGACAGGGTTCACTGAAGCTTTCTTT.

The rearrangement joins TRBV7-9 to TRBJ1-1; D perhaps matches TRBD1 (6 bases). CDR1 and CDR2 (germline): SEHNR, FQNEAQ (reference sequence). Trimming left V 7 bases short and J 0 bases short, with 12 bases between. The CDR3 loop spans 14 amino acids. CDR3 sequence reads: CASTERDMNTEAFF. The CDR3 DNA reads as TGTGCCAGCACCGAAAGGGACATGAACACTGAAGCTTTCTTT.

The rearrangement joins TRBV7-9 to TRBJ1-5; 9 positions agree with TRBD1. This CDR3 comprises 15 residues. In germline, CDR1 is SEHNR, CDR2 FQNEAQ (reference sequence). The V segment lost 5 bases and the J segment 5 bases; nucleotides outside the gene matches: 7. The CDR3 loop is CASSEGTGTHQPQHF. Written as DNA, the CDR3 is TGTGCCAGCAGCGAGGGGACAGGGACCCATCAGCCCCAGCATTTT.

This clone was seen a handful of times. The chain combines TRBV6-5 with TRBJ1-4, with TRBD1 identical over 7 bases. Germline loops: CDR1 MNHEY, CDR2 SVGAGI. The CDR3 runs 14 residues. Losses at the gene ends were 8 bases for V and 5 bases for J; bases not matched to a gene: 8. The CDR3 loop is CASSPRDSNEKLFF. CDR3 nucleotides: TGTGCCAGCTCGCCGAGGGACAGCAATGAAAAACTGTTTTTT.

This clone has a handful of counts. The chain joins TRBV11-1 to TRBJ2-5; D call uncertain. The germline V and J ends were trimmed by 8 bases and 1 base, with 8 bases remaining between them. This CDR3 comprises 12 residues. Germline loops: CDR1 SGHAT, CDR2 FQDESV (reference sequence). The CDR3 bases are TGTGCCAGCTCTATAGTCCAAGAGACCCAGTACTTC. As protein: CASSIVQETQYF. Looking up the rest from reference TRBV11-1 and TRBJ2-5 gives the full variable domain: EAEVAQSPRYKITEKSQAVAFWCDPISGHATLYWYRQILGQGPELLVQFQDESVVDDSQLPKDRFSAERLKGVDSTLKIQPAELGDSAMYLCASSIVQETQYFGPGTRLLVL.

The chain carries TRBV5-1 and TRBJ1-1; no reliable D call. This CDR3 spans 14 amino acids. V gave up 0 bases and J gave up 6 bases, with 12 bases separating them. Germline lookup yields CDR1 SGHRS and CDR2 YFSETQ. The CDR3 region has the DNA TGCGCCAGCAGCTTGGCCGGGGATATCTCTGAAGCTTTCTTT. The encoded protein is CASSLAGDISEAFF.

V usage is TRBV2 and J usage is TRBJ2-7, with TRBD2 matching over 10 bases. This CDR3 has 14 amino acids. The V gene end was trimmed by 4 bases and the J gene end by 3 bases; junction bases not matched to a gene: 3. Germline loops: CDR1 SNHLY, CDR2 FYNNEI. CDR3 nucleotides: TGTGCCAGCAGTGGGACTAGCGGACTCTACGAGCAGTACTTC. Its translation: CASSGTSGLYEQYF.

This chain links TRBV21-1 with TRBJ2-1; TRBD2 is the table's D call, not checked against the DNA. TRBV21-1 is noted as a pseudogene. The CDR3 has 12 residues. The CDR3 loop reads CASSIRMNEQFF. DNA of the CDR3: TGTGCCAGCAGCATTCGTATGAATGAGCAGTTCTTC.

The rearrangement links TRBV7-2 to TRBJ2-5; D gene ambiguous. The CDR3 sequence is 14 residues long. CDR1 is SGHTA and CDR2 is FQGNSA in the germline V gene. Trimming shortened V by 2 bases and J by 5 bases, and 12 bases separated the two germline ends. The CDR3 sequence: CASSLRLRQETQYF. CDR3 coding DNA: TGTGCCAGCAGCTTACGTTTACGCCAGGAGACCCAGTACTTC. The complete variable domain, with remaining parts taken from reference TRBV7-2 and TRBJ2-5, reads GAGVSQSPSNKVTEKGKDVELRCDPISGHTALYWYRQSLGQGLEFLIYFQGNSAPDKSGLPSDRFSAERTGGSVSTLTIQRTQQEDSAVYLCASSLRLRQETQYFGPGTRLLVL.

This clone was counted a few times. The chain recombines TRBV14 with TRBJ2-7, with 7 bases identical to TRBD2. The V and J ends lost 1 base and 0 bases, in that order; junction bases with no gene match: 3. Germline V CDR1 and CDR2: SGHDN, FVKESK. This CDR3 is 15 amino acids long. CDR3 coding DNA: TGTGCCAGCAGCCAAGCGACTAGCTCCTCCTACGAGCAGTACTTC. The encoded protein is CASSQATSSSYEQYF. The complete variable domain, with remaining parts taken from reference TRBV14 and TRBJ2-7, reads EAGVTQFPSHSVIEKGQTVTLRCDPISGHDNLYWYRRVMGKEIKFLLHFVKESKQDESGMPNNRFLAERTGGTYSTLKVQPAELEDSGVYFCASSQATSSSYEQYFGPGTRLTVT.

J is TRBJ2-2 and V is TRBV19; 10 bases line up with TRBD2. Germline V gene lookup returns CDR1 LNHDA and CDR2 SQIVND (reference sequence). V dropped 7 bases and J dropped 4; count of bases not matched to a gene: 15. The CDR3 has 18 residues. The CDR3 coding sequence is TGTGCCAGTATGGCTAGCGGGAGAAGTGGTCTCTTCACCGGGGAGCTGTTTTTT. This sequence encodes CASMASGRSGLFTGELFF.